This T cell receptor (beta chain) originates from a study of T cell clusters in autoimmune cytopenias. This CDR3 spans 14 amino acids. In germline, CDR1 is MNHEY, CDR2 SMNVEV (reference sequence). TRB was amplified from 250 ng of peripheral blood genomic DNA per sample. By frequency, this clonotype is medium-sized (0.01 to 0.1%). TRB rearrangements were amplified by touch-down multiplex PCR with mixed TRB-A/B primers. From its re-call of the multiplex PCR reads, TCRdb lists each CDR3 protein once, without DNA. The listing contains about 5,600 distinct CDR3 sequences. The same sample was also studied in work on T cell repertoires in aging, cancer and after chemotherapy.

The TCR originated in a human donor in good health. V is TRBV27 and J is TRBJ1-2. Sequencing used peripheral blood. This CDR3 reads CASRIGTENYGYTF.